What follows are 10 T cell receptor beta chains derived from one specimen sequenced in a study of T cell responses to AZD1222 COVID-19 vaccine. Profiled with immunoSEQ multiplex PCR; TCRdb holds only in-frame clones, not every one. The repertoire holds just under 100,000 clones, roughly 88% seen once, with approximately 2.8% in the top ten. Material: peripheral blood, obtained on day 0 of AZD1222 vaccination. The receptor set was obtained from an adult in good health.

This clone occurred once. V and J are TRBV27 and TRBJ2-3; D is perhaps TRBD1 or TRBD2 (6 bases each). Trimming cost V 0 bases and J 2 bases, with 12 bases left between them. Germline V lookup: CDR1 MNHEY, CDR2 SMNVEV (reference sequence). This CDR3 region has 16 residues. CDR3 sequence reads: CASSLSRGPSTDTQYF. As DNA, the CDR3 is TGTGCCAGCAGTTTATCTCGGGGGCCGTCCACAGATACGCAGTATTTT.

This clone was counted between two and nine times. V is TRBV6-5 and J is TRBJ1-2, with D possibly TRBD1 on 6 matching bases. V shed 6 bases and J shed 8 bases, with 22 bases lying between them. CDR3 length equals 15 residues. CDR1 is MNHEY and CDR2 is SVGAGI in the germline V gene. This chain's CDR3 is CASRAADGGAKGYTF. As DNA, the CDR3 is TGTGCCAGCAGGGCGGCTGACGGGGGGGCGAAAGGCTACACCTTC.

V usage is TRBV5-1 and J usage is TRBJ1-1; 10 bases are shared with TRBD1. The CDR3 extends over 17 amino acids. Germline V gene lookup returns CDR1 SGHRS and CDR2 YFSETQ. J was trimmed by 5 bases and V by 0 bases; bases with no gene match: 10. DNA of the CDR3: TGCGCCAGCAGCTTGGCCTTGCCCCGGGACAGGGGAACTGAAGCTTTCTTT. Translation: CASSLALPRDRGTEAFF.

The V call is TRBV6-6, the J call TRBJ1-1, with a tentative D call TRBD1 (5 bases). The CDR3 is 13 amino acids. Trimming took off 3 bases at V and 3 bases at J, with 8 bases between the two ends. Per germline, CDR1 MNHNY and CDR2 SVGAGI (reference sequence). The CDR3 DNA reads as TGTGCCAGCAGTTATAGGGGAGACACTGAAGCTTTCTTT. Encoded protein: CASSYRGDTEAFF.

The V gene is TRBV5-8, the J gene TRBJ2-1; the D is unclear. Per germline, CDR1 SGHTS and CDR2 YDEGEE. This CDR3 is 15 amino acids long. V dropped 0 bases and J dropped 7 bases, with 14 bases sitting between them. The CDR3 bases are TGTGCCAGCAGCTTGGAGGGTAGCAGGTCAAATGAGCAGTTCTTC. Protein product: CASSLEGSRSNEQFF.

The chain carries TRBV19 and TRBJ1-2, with TRBD1 identical over 8 bases. With V trimmed by 3 bases and J by 3 bases, 9 bases remained unmatched. The germline CDR1 and CDR2 sequences are LNHDA and SQIVND (reference sequence). CDR3 length: 16 amino acids. The CDR3 spells CASSMGRDRTYYGYTF. The CDR3 DNA reads TGTGCCAGTAGTATGGGCCGGGACAGGACATACTATGGCTACACCTTC.

This chain connects TRBV2 to TRBJ1-4; the D is unclear. The CDR3 sequence is 13 residues long. The V gene lost 4 bases and the J gene lost 4 bases, with 7 bases spanning the gap. CDR1 is SNHLY and CDR2 is FYNNEI in the germline V gene. CDR3 protein: CASSGPFNEKLFF. In nucleotides, the CDR3 is TGTGCCAGCAGTGGACCGTTTAATGAAAAACTGTTTTTT.

This rearrangement joins TRBV5-5 to TRBJ2-1; 8 positions agree with TRBD1. This CDR3 is 17 amino acids long. V lost 3 bases, J lost 0 bases, and 8 bases stayed unmatched. From germline, CDR1 is SGHKS and CDR2 YYEKEE (reference sequence). For the CDR3, the DNA is TGTGCCAGCAGCTGGACAGGGACCATTAGCTCCTACAATGAGCAGTTCTTC. Protein sequence: CASSWTGTISSYNEQFF.

The V call is TRBV5-1, the J call TRBJ2-2; 8 bases fit TRBD2. The CDR3 loop spans 16 amino acids. Germline CDR1 is SGHRS and CDR2 is YFSETQ. Trimming cost V 0 bases and J 4 bases; bases outside gene matches: 5. CDR3 DNA sequence: TGCGCCAGCAGCTTGGGGAGCGGGGGACTCACCGGGGAGCTGTTTTTT. This encodes CASSLGSGGLTGELFF.

This clone showed up just a few times. For the CDR3, the DNA is TGTGCCAGCAGTTATACAGGGGGTGGTCAGCCCCAGCATTTT. Protein product: CASSYTGGGQPQHF. The V gene is TRBV7-6, the J gene TRBJ1-5; the match to TRBD1 covers 8 bases. V gave up 6 bases and J gave up 6 bases; unmatched junction bases: 7. Germline V gives CDR1 SGHVS, CDR2 FNYEAQ. CDR3 length: 14 amino acids.